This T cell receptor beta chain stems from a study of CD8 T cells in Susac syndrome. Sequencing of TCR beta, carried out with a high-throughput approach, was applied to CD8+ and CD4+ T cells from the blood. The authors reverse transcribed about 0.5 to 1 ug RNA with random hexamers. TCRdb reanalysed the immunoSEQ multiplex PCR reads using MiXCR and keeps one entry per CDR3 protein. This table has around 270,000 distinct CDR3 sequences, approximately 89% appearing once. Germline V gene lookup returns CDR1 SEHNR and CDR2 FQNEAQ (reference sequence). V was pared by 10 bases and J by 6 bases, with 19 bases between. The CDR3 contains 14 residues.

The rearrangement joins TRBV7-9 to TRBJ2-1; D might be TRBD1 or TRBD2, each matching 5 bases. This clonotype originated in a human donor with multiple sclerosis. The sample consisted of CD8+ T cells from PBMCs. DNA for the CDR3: TGTGCCAACTCTGGTGGGACCCGGGGCAATGAGCAGTTCTTC. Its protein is CANSGGTRGNEQFF.